A selection of T cell receptor beta chains follows, all from one sample in a study of T cell responses to AZD1222 COVID-19 vaccine. The method was immunoSEQ multiplex PCR; TCRdb's version includes in-frame clones alone and lacks a portion of them. The profile shows roughly 170,000 clones, 85% to 95% of them singletons. Source: peripheral blood, taken on day 0 of AZD1222 vaccination. These receptor sequences come from an adult in good health. The CDR3 runs from the conserved cysteine through the conserved F or W. The order of the fields is CDR3 DNA, CDR3 protein, clone size, D gene, J gene, V gene. D genes are given only for firm matches. Size values are once, few and many counts, or a class for expanded clones, and some rows have none.

DNA: TGTGCCAGTAATTTCGACAGCTCTGGAAACACCATATATTTT; CDR3: CASNFDSSGNTIYF; size: NA; D: NA; J: TRBJ1-3; V: TRBV19
DNA: TGTGCCAGTAGTATAGTACCCAGCATGAACACTGAAGCTTTCTTT; CDR3: CASSIVPSMNTEAFF; size: NA; D: NA; J: TRBJ1-1; V: TRBV19
DNA: TGCGCCAGCAGCCCCACGGGACAGGCGGACCTGTGGCCCCAGCATTTT; CDR3: CASSPTGQADLWPQHF; size: NA; D: TRBD1; J: TRBJ1-5; V: TRBV4-1
DNA: TGCGCCAGCACCCCCGACGCTGGCTATAATTCACCCCTCCACTTT; CDR3: CASTPDAGYNSPLHF; size: once; D: NA; J: TRBJ1-6; V: TRBV5-1
DNA: TGCAGCGTTTATCAGGGCTCTGGGGCCAACGTCCTGACTTTC; CDR3: CSVYQGSGANVLTF; size: NA; D: NA; J: TRBJ2-6; V: TRBV29-1
DNA: TGTGCCATCTCCCGGCAGGCGCAAGAGACCCAGTACTTC; CDR3: CAISRQAQETQYF; size: NA; D: NA; J: TRBJ2-5; V: TRBV10-3
DNA: TGTGCCAGTAGTCCTGGACAGGTCTATAATTCACCCCTCCACTTT; CDR3: CASSPGQVYNSPLHF; size: NA; D: TRBD1; J: TRBJ1-6; V: TRBV19
DNA: TGCGCCAGCAGCCCCCCTATTAGCGGGGGGGCGGAAGATACGCAGTATTTT; CDR3: CASSPPISGGAEDTQYF; size: NA; D: TRBD2; J: TRBJ2-3; V: TRBV5-1
DNA: TGTGCCATCAGTCACGGACAGGGGGCAGATGGCTACACCTTC; CDR3: CAISHGQGADGYTF; size: NA; D: TRBD1; J: TRBJ1-2; V: TRBV10-3
DNA: TGTGCCAGCATGCCCCGGGGTGGCCATAATGAAAAACTGTTTTTT; CDR3: CASMPRGGHNEKLFF; size: NA; D: NA; J: TRBJ1-4; V: TRBV6-5
DNA: TGTGCCAGCAGCGTCTCATCGACAGGGTCTGGGGCCAACGTCCTGACTTTC; CDR3: CASSVSSTGSGANVLTF; size: NA; D: TRBD1; J: TRBJ2-6; V: TRBV9
DNA: TGTGCCAGTCGGATGAACACTGAAGCTTTCTTT; CDR3: CASRMNTEAFF; size: NA; D: NA; J: TRBJ1-1; V: TRBV6-5
DNA: TGTGCCAGTGGATATCCCAAGGGACGTTATAGCAATCAGCCCCAGCATTTT; CDR3: CASGYPKGRYSNQPQHF; size: once; D: NA; J: TRBJ1-5; V: TRBV19
DNA: TGCGCCAGCAGCTCGTGGACTAGCGGGGCAAACACCGGGGAGCTGTTTTTT; CDR3: CASSSWTSGANTGELFF; size: NA; D: TRBD2; J: TRBJ2-2; V: TRBV5-1
DNA: TGTGCCAGCAGTTTAGGGGCCAAGAACACTGAAGCTTTCTTT; CDR3: CASSLGAKNTEAFF; size: NA; D: NA; J: TRBJ1-1; V: TRBV27
DNA: TGTGCCAGCAGTTTCGACCCAGCCTCCTACAATGAGCAGTTCTTC; CDR3: CASSFDPASYNEQFF; size: once; D: NA; J: TRBJ2-1; V: TRBV28
DNA: TGCGCCAGCAGCCCGCGACCGCACAGGGGGATTTCTACTGGGGCCAACGTCCTGACTTTC; CDR3: CASSPRPHRGISTGANVLTF; size: NA; D: TRBD1; J: TRBJ2-6; V: TRBV4-1
DNA: TGTGCCAGCAGCGTAGGCCAAACCACCTACAATGAGCAGTTCTTC; CDR3: CASSVGQTTYNEQFF; size: NA; D: NA; J: TRBJ2-1; V: TRBV9
DNA: TGTGCCAGCTCACCTCGCCCACAGGGACACCCACCCTACGAGCAGTACTTC; CDR3: CASSPRPQGHPPYEQYF; size: NA; D: NA; J: TRBJ2-7; V: TRBV18
DNA: TGTGCCAGCAGCTCCAGTGGGCCGGGGGAGAACTATGGCTACACCTTC; CDR3: CASSSSGPGENYGYTF; size: NA; D: NA; J: TRBJ1-2; V: TRBV7-2
DNA: TGTGCCAGCAGGGAGGGTGAAGCTTTCTTT; CDR3: CASREGEAFF; size: NA; D: NA; J: TRBJ1-1; V: TRBV6-6
DNA: TGCGCCAGCAGCTTGTACGGGGGCAGCAGAAATCAAGAGACCCAGTACTTC; CDR3: CASSLYGGSRNQETQYF; size: NA; D: NA; J: TRBJ2-5; V: TRBV5-1
DNA: TGTGCCAGCAGTTTAGCGGGGGCTGCTCAGCCCCAGCATTTT; CDR3: CASSLAGAAQPQHF; size: NA; D: NA; J: TRBJ1-5; V: TRBV27
DNA: TGCGCCAGCAGCTTGGTTCGGGGTACATCGAACACCGGGGAGCTGTTTTTT; CDR3: CASSLVRGTSNTGELFF; size: NA; D: NA; J: TRBJ2-2; V: TRBV5-1
DNA: TGTGCCTGGAGTGCCTCCTCCAGGGGAGAAGCTTTCTTT; CDR3: CAWSASSRGEAFF; size: NA; D: NA; J: TRBJ1-1; V: TRBV30
DNA: TGTGCCAGCAGCTTGGGACCCCACTATGGCTACACCTTC; CDR3: CASSLGPHYGYTF; size: NA; D: NA; J: TRBJ1-2; V: TRBV5-6
DNA: TGTGCCAGCAGCTTTAGCATTTCGCAGCCCCAGCATTTT; CDR3: CASSFSISQPQHF; size: NA; D: NA; J: TRBJ1-5; V: TRBV7-2
DNA: TGTGCCACCAGCAGAGATCCAGGGGTTGGAAACACCATATATTTT; CDR3: CATSRDPGVGNTIYF; size: NA; D: NA; J: TRBJ1-3; V: TRBV15
DNA: TGTGCCAGCAGTGAAGCGGGGTTGGGGCCCGGGGAGCTGTTTTTT; CDR3: CASSEAGLGPGELFF; size: NA; D: NA; J: TRBJ2-2; V: TRBV6-1
DNA: TGTGCCAGCACTAGGGAGGCACAAGAGACCCAGTACTTC; CDR3: CASTREAQETQYF; size: NA; D: NA; J: TRBJ2-5; V: TRBV12-3/TRBV12-4
DNA: TGTGCCAGCAGTGAGCTAGCGGTCTCCTACAATGAGCAGTTCTTC; CDR3: CASSELAVSYNEQFF; size: NA; D: TRBD2; J: TRBJ2-1; V: TRBV6-1
DNA: TGTGCCAGCAGTTACGCGCCCGACGGATCCTACGAGCAGTACTTC; CDR3: CASSYAPDGSYEQYF; size: NA; D: NA; J: TRBJ2-7; V: TRBV6-2/TRBV6-3
DNA: TGTGCCAGCAGTGAAGTAAGGGTCGGCACTGAAGCTTTCTTT; CDR3: CASSEVRVGTEAFF; size: NA; D: NA; J: TRBJ1-1; V: TRBV6-1
DNA: TGTGCCAGCAGCCAAGAATTCGGCATGGGCAATCAGCCCCAGCATTTT; CDR3: CASSQEFGMGNQPQHF; size: NA; D: NA; J: TRBJ1-5; V: TRBV4-2
DNA: TGTGCCAGCAGCCCCGGGACGTACGCCTACGAGCAGTACTTC; CDR3: CASSPGTYAYEQYF; size: NA; D: NA; J: TRBJ2-7; V: TRBV14
DNA: TGTGCCAGCGGGCTAGCGGGGGCCAATGAGCAGTTCTTC; CDR3: CASGLAGANEQFF; size: few; D: TRBD2; J: TRBJ2-1; V: TRBV7-9
DNA: TGTGCCACCAGGGGACAGGGTTTCCCTAACTATGGCTACACCTTC; CDR3: CATRGQGFPNYGYTF; size: NA; D: TRBD1; J: TRBJ1-2; V: TRBV15
DNA: TGTGCCAGCAGCTTAGTACAGGGGGGACCTGGAAACACCATATATTTT; CDR3: CASSLVQGGPGNTIYF; size: few; D: TRBD1; J: TRBJ1-3; V: TRBV11-2
DNA: TGTGCCAGCAGTTACGGAGGGGGCGCTTACGAGCAGTACTTC; CDR3: CASSYGGGAYEQYF; size: NA; D: NA; J: TRBJ2-7; V: TRBV6-5
DNA: TGTGCCAGCAGTGACTCGACCTACGAGCAGTACTTC; CDR3: CASSDSTYEQYF; size: NA; D: NA; J: TRBJ2-7; V: TRBV6-4
DNA: TGTGCCAGCTCACCACAAGAGGCGGATCAGCCCCAGCATTTT; CDR3: CASSPQEADQPQHF; size: NA; D: NA; J: TRBJ1-5; V: TRBV18
DNA: TGTGCCAGCAGCCTAAACGAGGGAAACACCATATATTTT; CDR3: CASSLNEGNTIYF; size: NA; D: NA; J: TRBJ1-3; V: TRBV7-6
DNA: TGCGCCAGCAGTCAAGGGACGGAGCTCCATGGCTACACCTTC; CDR3: CASSQGTELHGYTF; size: NA; D: NA; J: TRBJ1-2; V: TRBV5-1
DNA: TGTGCCAGCAGCGATGACAGGATGAACACTGAAGCTTTCTTT; CDR3: CASSDDRMNTEAFF; size: NA; D: NA; J: TRBJ1-1; V: TRBV5-5
DNA: TGTGCCAGCAGCCAAGATGAGACCCTCTACGAGCAGTACTTC; CDR3: CASSQDETLYEQYF; size: NA; D: NA; J: TRBJ2-7; V: TRBV3-1/TRBV3-2
DNA: TGTGCCAGCAGCCCGATCTCAAGGGGGCAGGGAATTTCCTACGAGCAGTACTTC; CDR3: CASSPISRGQGISYEQYF; size: few; D: TRBD1; J: TRBJ2-7; V: TRBV11-2
DNA: TGTGCCAGCTATTCCGGGCCGAACACTGAAGCTTTCTTT; CDR3: CASYSGPNTEAFF; size: NA; D: NA; J: TRBJ1-1; V: TRBV6-5
DNA: TGTGCCAGCAGTTACAGGGTTTCCATGAACACTGAAGCTTTCTTT; CDR3: CASSYRVSMNTEAFF; size: NA; D: NA; J: TRBJ1-1; V: TRBV2
DNA: TGCGCCAGCACTCCTCCGGGACAGGGGACGTTGGTGAACACTGAAGCTTTCTTT; CDR3: CASTPPGQGTLVNTEAFF; size: NA; D: TRBD1; J: TRBJ1-1; V: TRBV5-1
DNA: TGTGCCAGTAGTCCACAGAGAACGTCCTACGAGCAGTACTTC; CDR3: CASSPQRTSYEQYF; size: once; D: NA; J: TRBJ2-7; V: TRBV19